A selection of T cell receptor beta chains follows, all from one sample in a study of blood T cell repertoires in COVID-19. The assay was immunoSEQ multiplex PCR, and TCRdb's table has in-frame clones only and misses some. The table has around 150,000 clones, around 90% seen once. Sequenced sample: peripheral blood. These receptors were taken from a woman aged 60 to 75 with active or convalescent COVID-19. Both conserved end residues are part of each CDR3. D genes are given only for firm matches. Part of the rows lack a size; the others show once, few, many or a class for expanded clones.

J gene: TRBJ2-7
clone size: .
D gene: .
V gene: TRBV10-3
CDR3 protein: CAISGTATYEQYF
CDR3 DNA: TGTGCCATCAGTGGGACAGCAACCTACGAGCAGTACTTC

J gene: TRBJ2-7
clone size: .
D gene: .
V gene: TRBV28
CDR3 protein: CASSTGSSYEQYF
CDR3 DNA: TGTGCCAGCAGCACGGGGTCCTCCTACGAGCAGTACTTC

J gene: TRBJ1-1
clone size: .
D gene: TRBD1
V gene: TRBV2
CDR3 protein: CASSEQTGITEAFF
CDR3 DNA: TGTGCCAGCAGTGAGCAGACAGGGATCACTGAAGCTTTCTTT

J gene: TRBJ2-7
clone size: few
D gene: .
V gene: TRBV5-6
CDR3 protein: CASSLDRVLEQYF
CDR3 DNA: TGTGCCAGCAGCTTGGACAGGGTACTCGAGCAGTACTTC

J gene: TRBJ2-1
clone size: once
D gene: TRBD1
V gene: TRBV6-5
CDR3 protein: CASSYTGTGVYNEQFF
CDR3 DNA: TGTGCCAGCAGTTACACAGGGACAGGGGTCTACAATGAGCAGTTCTTC

J gene: TRBJ1-6
clone size: .
D gene: .
V gene: TRBV23-1
CDR3 protein: CASKPGYSPLHF
CDR3 DNA: TGCGCCAGCAAACCGGGGTATTCACCCCTCCACTTT

J gene: TRBJ1-4
clone size: .
D gene: TRBD1
V gene: TRBV19
CDR3 protein: CASGDRQGLKLFF
CDR3 DNA: TGTGCCAGTGGTGATAGACAGGGTCTAAAACTGTTTTTT

J gene: TRBJ1-2
clone size: .
D gene: TRBD1
V gene: TRBV19
CDR3 protein: CASRTDRGEGYTF
CDR3 DNA: TGTGCCAGTAGGACAGACAGGGGGGAGGGCTACACCTTC

J gene: TRBJ2-5
clone size: .
D gene: TRBD2
V gene: TRBV7-2
CDR3 protein: CASSPGLAEETQYF
CDR3 DNA: TGTGCCAGCAGCCCAGGACTAGCGGAAGAGACCCAGTACTTC

J gene: TRBJ1-4
clone size: .
D gene: .
V gene: TRBV7-9
CDR3 protein: CASSLTSEKLFF
CDR3 DNA: TGTGCCAGCAGCCTGACAAGTGAAAAACTGTTTTTT

J gene: TRBJ2-1
clone size: .
D gene: TRBD1
V gene: TRBV30
CDR3 protein: CAWSAQWDSLNEQFF
CDR3 DNA: TGTGCCTGGAGCGCCCAATGGGACAGCCTCAATGAGCAGTTCTTC

J gene: TRBJ2-2
clone size: .
D gene: .
V gene: TRBV29-1
CDR3 protein: CSVVVGTGELFF
CDR3 DNA: TGCAGCGTTGTTGTCGGCACCGGGGAGCTGTTTTTT

J gene: TRBJ1-5
clone size: .
D gene: .
V gene: TRBV5-1
CDR3 protein: CASSPSTGGQPQHF
CDR3 DNA: TGCGCCAGCAGCCCATCAACTGGGGGCCAGCCCCAGCATTTT

J gene: TRBJ2-3
clone size: .
D gene: .
V gene: TRBV4-3
CDR3 protein: CASSQEGRMGADTQYF
CDR3 DNA: TGCGCCAGCAGCCAAGAAGGGAGGATGGGGGCAGATACGCAGTATTTT

J gene: TRBJ2-2
clone size: .
D gene: .
V gene: TRBV4-3
CDR3 protein: CASSQDGTPNTGELFF
CDR3 DNA: TGCGCCAGCAGCCAGGACGGGACACCGAACACCGGGGAGCTGTTTTTT

J gene: TRBJ2-3
clone size: .
D gene: TRBD2
V gene: TRBV10-3
CDR3 protein: CAITLAGGFSTDTQYF
CDR3 DNA: TGTGCCATCACACTAGCGGGGGGCTTTAGCACAGATACGCAGTATTTT

J gene: TRBJ1-1
clone size: .
D gene: .
V gene: TRBV7-8
CDR3 protein: CASSSHEGGVTEAFF
CDR3 DNA: TGTGCCAGCAGCTCCCATGAGGGCGGGGTTACTGAAGCTTTCTTT

J gene: TRBJ2-7
clone size: .
D gene: TRBD1
V gene: TRBV7-2
CDR3 protein: CASSLADRGHSLWAGEQYF
CDR3 DNA: TGTGCCAGCAGCTTGGCTGACAGGGGGCACTCCTTATGGGCGGGCGAGCAGTACTTC

J gene: TRBJ1-4
clone size: .
D gene: TRBD1
V gene: TRBV7-8
CDR3 protein: CASSLSGGTGNEKLFF
CDR3 DNA: TGTGCCAGCAGCCTTAGCGGGGGGACAGGGAATGAAAAACTGTTTTTT

J gene: TRBJ2-1
clone size: .
D gene: TRBD2
V gene: TRBV4-3
CDR3 protein: CASSQGLAGEQFF
CDR3 DNA: TGCGCCAGCAGCCAAGGACTAGCGGGCGAGCAGTTCTTC

J gene: TRBJ2-1
clone size: .
D gene: .
V gene: TRBV4-3
CDR3 protein: CASSQDPSPPGSYNEQFF
CDR3 DNA: TGCGCCAGCAGCCAAGACCCTAGCCCGCCGGGATCCTACAATGAGCAGTTCTTC

J gene: TRBJ2-7
clone size: .
D gene: .
V gene: TRBV7-6
CDR3 protein: CASSPSDRRQYF
CDR3 DNA: TGTGCCAGCAGCCCCAGTGACAGGCGACAGTACTTC

J gene: TRBJ1-2
clone size: .
D gene: .
V gene: TRBV5-4
CDR3 protein: CASRPGHQGHGYTF
CDR3 DNA: TGTGCCAGCAGACCGGGACACCAAGGACATGGCTACACCTTC

J gene: TRBJ1-1
clone size: few
D gene: .
V gene: TRBV7-9
CDR3 protein: CASSPQQDLRTEAFF
CDR3 DNA: TGTGCCAGCAGCCCTCAACAGGATTTGAGAACTGAAGCTTTCTTT

J gene: TRBJ1-4
clone size: .
D gene: .
V gene: TRBV6-5
CDR3 protein: CASSYWGNEKLFF
CDR3 DNA: TGTGCCAGCAGTTACTGGGGCAACGAAAAACTGTTTTTT

J gene: TRBJ1-6
clone size: .
D gene: .
V gene: TRBV5-1
CDR3 protein: CASSLSQGYSPLHF
CDR3 DNA: TGCGCCAGCAGCTTGAGTCAGGGGTACTCACCCCTCCACTTT

J gene: TRBJ2-1
clone size: once
D gene: TRBD2
V gene: TRBV14
CDR3 protein: CASSPTAGGFYNEQFF
CDR3 DNA: TGTGCCAGCAGCCCCACAGCGGGGGGCTTCTACAATGAGCAGTTCTTC

J gene: TRBJ1-6
clone size: once
D gene: TRBD1
V gene: TRBV10-3
CDR3 protein: CAISESAGTANNSPLHF
CDR3 DNA: TGTGCCATCAGTGAGTCTGCTGGGACAGCTAATAATTCACCCCTCCACTTT

J gene: TRBJ2-2
clone size: .
D gene: TRBD2
V gene: TRBV6-5
CDR3 protein: CASTSAGGPIGELFF
CDR3 DNA: TGTGCCAGCACCTCAGCGGGGGGGCCTATCGGGGAGCTGTTTTTT

J gene: TRBJ1-1
clone size: few
D gene: .
V gene: TRBV7-2
CDR3 protein: CASSFQRTTNTEAFF
CDR3 DNA: TGTGCCAGCAGCTTTCAACGGACAACGAACACTGAAGCTTTCTTT

J gene: TRBJ2-1
clone size: .
D gene: TRBD1
V gene: TRBV18
CDR3 protein: CASSPRGLDEQFF
CDR3 DNA: TGTGCCAGCTCTCCCAGGGGGCTGGATGAGCAGTTCTTC